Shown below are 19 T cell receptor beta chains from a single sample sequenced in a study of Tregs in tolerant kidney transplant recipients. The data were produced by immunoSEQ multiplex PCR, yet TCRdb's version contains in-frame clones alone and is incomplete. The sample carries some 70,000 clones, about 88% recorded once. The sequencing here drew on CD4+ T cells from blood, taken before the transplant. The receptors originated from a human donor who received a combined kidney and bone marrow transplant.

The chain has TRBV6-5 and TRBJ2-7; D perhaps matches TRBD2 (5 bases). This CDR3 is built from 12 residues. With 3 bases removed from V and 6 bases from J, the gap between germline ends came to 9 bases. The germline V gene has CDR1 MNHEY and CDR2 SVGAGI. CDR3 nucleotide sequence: TGTGCCAGCAGTTATCGGGGTACCGAGCAGTACTTC. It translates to CASSYRGTEQYF.

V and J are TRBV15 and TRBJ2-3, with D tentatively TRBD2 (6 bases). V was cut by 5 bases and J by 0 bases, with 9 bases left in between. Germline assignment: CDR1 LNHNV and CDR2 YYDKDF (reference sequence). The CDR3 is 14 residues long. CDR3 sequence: CATSPAGSTDTQYF. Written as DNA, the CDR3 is TGTGCCACCAGCCCTGCGGGGAGCACAGATACGCAGTATTTT.

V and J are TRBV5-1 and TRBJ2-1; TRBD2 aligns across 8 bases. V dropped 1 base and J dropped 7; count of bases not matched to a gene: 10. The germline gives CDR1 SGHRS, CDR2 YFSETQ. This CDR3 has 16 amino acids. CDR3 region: CASSLTSGRTLNEQFF. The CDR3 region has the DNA TGCGCCAGCAGCTTGACGAGCGGGAGAACGTTGAATGAGCAGTTCTTC.

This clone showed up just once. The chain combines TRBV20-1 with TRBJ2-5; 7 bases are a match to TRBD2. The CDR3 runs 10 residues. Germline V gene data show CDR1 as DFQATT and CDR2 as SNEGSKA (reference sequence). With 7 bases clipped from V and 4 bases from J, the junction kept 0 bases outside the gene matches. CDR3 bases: TGCAGTGGGGGGGGAGAGACCCAGTACTTC. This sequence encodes CSGGGETQYF.

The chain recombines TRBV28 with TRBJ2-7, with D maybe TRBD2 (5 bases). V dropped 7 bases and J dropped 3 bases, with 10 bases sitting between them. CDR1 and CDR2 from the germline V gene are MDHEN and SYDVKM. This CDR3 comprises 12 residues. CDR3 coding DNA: TGTGCCAGCAATCGGGGTCGCTACGAGCAGTACTTC. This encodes CASNRGRYEQYF.

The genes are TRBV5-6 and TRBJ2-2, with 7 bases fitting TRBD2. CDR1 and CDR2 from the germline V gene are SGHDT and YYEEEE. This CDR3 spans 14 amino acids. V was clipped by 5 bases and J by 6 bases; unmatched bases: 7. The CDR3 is CASRLAGPAGELFF. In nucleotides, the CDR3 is TGTGCCAGCAGATTAGCGGGTCCGGCCGGGGAGCTGTTTTTT. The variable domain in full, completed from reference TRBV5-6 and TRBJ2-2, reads DAGVTQSPTHLIKTRGQQVTLRCSPKSGHDTVSWYQQALGQGPQFIFQYYEEEERQRGNFPDRFSGHQFPNYSSELNVNALLLGDSALYLCASRLAGPAGELFFGEGSRLTVL.

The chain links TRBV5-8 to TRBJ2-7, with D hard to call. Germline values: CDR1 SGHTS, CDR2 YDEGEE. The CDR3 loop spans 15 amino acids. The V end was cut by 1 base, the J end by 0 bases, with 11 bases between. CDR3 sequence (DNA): TGTGCCAGCAGCTTGCGGCTCCGGAGCTCCTACGAGCAGTACTTC. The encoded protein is CASSLRLRSSYEQYF.

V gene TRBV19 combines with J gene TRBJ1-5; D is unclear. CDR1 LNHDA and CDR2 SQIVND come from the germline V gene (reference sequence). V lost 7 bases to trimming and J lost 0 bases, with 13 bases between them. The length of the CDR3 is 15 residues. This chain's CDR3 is CASTPTENSNQPQHF. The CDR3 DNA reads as TGTGCCAGTACCCCGACGGAGAATAGCAATCAGCCCCAGCATTTT.

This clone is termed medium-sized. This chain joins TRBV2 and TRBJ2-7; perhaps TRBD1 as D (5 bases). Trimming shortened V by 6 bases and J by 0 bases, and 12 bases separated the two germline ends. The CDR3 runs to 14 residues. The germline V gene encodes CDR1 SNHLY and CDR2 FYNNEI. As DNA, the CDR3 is TGTGCCAGCAGAAGGACACTAAGCTCCTACGAGCAGTACTTC. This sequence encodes CASRRTLSSYEQYF. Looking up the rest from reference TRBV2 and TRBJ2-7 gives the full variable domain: EPEVTQTPSHQVTQMGQEVILRCVPISNHLYFYWYRQILGQKVEFLVSFYNNEISEKSEIFDDQFSVERPDGSNFTLKIRSTKLEDSAMYFCASRRTLSSYEQYFGPGTRLTVT.

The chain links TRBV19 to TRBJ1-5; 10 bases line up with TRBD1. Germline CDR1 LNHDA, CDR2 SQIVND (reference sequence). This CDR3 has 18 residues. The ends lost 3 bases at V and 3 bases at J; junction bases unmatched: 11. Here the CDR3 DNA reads TGTGCCAGTAGTATCGGGCCATGGGACAGGGGAAACAATCAGCCCCAGCATTTT. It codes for CASSIGPWDRGNNQPQHF.

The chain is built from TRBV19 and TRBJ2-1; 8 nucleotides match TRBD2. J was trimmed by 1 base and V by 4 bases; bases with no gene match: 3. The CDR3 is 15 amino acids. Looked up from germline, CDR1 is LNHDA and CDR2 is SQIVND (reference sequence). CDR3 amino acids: CASSTLAASYNEQFF. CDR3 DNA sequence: TGTGCCAGTAGTACACTAGCGGCTTCCTACAATGAGCAGTTCTTC.

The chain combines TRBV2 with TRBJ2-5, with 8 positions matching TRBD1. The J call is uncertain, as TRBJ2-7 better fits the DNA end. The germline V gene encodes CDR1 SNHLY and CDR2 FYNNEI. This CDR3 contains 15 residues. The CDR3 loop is CASKDADREFYEQYF. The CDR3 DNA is TGTGCCAGCAAGGATGCGGACAGGGAGTTCTACGAGCAGTACTTC.

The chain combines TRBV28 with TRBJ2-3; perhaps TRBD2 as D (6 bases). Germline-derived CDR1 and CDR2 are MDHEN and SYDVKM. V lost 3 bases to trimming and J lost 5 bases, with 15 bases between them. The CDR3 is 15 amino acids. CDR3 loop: CASSFGGGAVDTQYF. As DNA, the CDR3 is TGTGCCAGCAGTTTCGGGGGTGGGGCCGTAGATACGCAGTATTTT. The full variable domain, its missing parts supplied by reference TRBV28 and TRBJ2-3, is DVKVTQSSRYLVKRTGEKVFLECVQDMDHENMFWYRQDPGLGLRLIYFSYDVKMKEKGDIPEGYSVSREKKERFSLILESASTNQTSMYLCASSFGGGAVDTQYFGPGTRLTVL.

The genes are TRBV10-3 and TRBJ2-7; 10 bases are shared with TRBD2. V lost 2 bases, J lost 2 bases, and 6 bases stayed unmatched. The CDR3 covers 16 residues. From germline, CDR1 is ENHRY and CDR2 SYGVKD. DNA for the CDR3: TGTGCCATCAGTGAGCCGGGGACTAGCGAAACCTACGAGCAGTACTTC. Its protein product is CAISEPGTSETYEQYF.

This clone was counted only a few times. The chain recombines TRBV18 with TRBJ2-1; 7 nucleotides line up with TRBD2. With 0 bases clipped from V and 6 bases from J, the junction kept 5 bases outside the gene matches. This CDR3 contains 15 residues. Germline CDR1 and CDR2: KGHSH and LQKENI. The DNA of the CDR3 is TGTGCCAGCTCACCACCTGCTAGCGGTCTCAATGAGCAGTTCTTC. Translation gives CASSPPASGLNEQFF.

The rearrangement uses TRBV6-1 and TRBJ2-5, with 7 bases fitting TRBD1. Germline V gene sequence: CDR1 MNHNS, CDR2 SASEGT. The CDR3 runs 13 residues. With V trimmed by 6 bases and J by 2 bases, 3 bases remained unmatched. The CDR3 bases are TGTGCCAGCAGGGGGACAGCGCAAGAGACCCAGTACTTC. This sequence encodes CASRGTAQETQYF.

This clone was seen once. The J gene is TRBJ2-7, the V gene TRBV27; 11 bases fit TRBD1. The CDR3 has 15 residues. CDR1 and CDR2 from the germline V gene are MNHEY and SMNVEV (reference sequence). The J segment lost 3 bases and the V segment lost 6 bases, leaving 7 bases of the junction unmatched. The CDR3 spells CASRRTGGTFYEQYF. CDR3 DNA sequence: TGTGCCAGCAGGAGGACAGGGGGCACATTCTACGAGCAGTACTTC.

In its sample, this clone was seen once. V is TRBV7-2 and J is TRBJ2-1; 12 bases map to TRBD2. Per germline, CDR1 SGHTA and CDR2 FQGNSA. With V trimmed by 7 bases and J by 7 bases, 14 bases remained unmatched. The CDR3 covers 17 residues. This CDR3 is CASIPHSTSGRRNEQFF. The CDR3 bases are TGTGCCAGCATCCCCCACTCGACTAGCGGGAGAAGGAATGAGCAGTTCTTC. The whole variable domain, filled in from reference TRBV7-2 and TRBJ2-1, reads GAGVSQSPSNKVTEKGKDVELRCDPISGHTALYWYRQSLGQGLEFLIYFQGNSAPDKSGLPSDRFSAERTGGSVSTLTIQRTQQEDSAVYLCASIPHSTSGRRNEQFFGPGTRLTVL.

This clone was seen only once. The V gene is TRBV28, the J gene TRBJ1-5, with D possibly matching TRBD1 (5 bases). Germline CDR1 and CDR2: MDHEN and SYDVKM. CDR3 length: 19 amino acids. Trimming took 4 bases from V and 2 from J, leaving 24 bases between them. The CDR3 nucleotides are TGTGCCAGCAGTTGGGTTTTAGTTAAGGGGCGTAGAGGCAATCAGCCCCAGCATTTT. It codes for CASSWVLVKGRRGNQPQHF.